Below, one T cell receptor beta chain is given with its context. Antigen specificity is unknown. PCR amplification relied on 60 Vbeta primers (plus 13 Jbeta primers). Profiled with immunoSEQ multiplex PCR; TCRdb holds only in-frame clones, not every one. The sample carries 150,000 to 200,000 clones, approximately 75% recorded once. The data derive from a study of cytomegalovirus exposure and HLA in healthy donors. Study-wide points: Per a prior analysis, the majority of TCR beta V segments were productive roughly 87% or roughly 30% of the time. A cluster of highly shared sequence variants was likely a sequencing artifact.

The CDR3 length is 14 residues. Deletions cut 5 bases from V and 6 bases from J, with 13 bases between. CDR1 SGHTA and CDR2 FQGTGA come from the germline V gene. The TCR sequence derives from a man under 40 in good health and CMV-seropositive. The material sequenced was PBMCs. The chain couples TRBV7-3 to TRBJ2-2, with D possibly being TRBD2 (5 bases). CDR3 nucleotides: TGTGCCAGCAGCGGACTGGTTGGGCCCGGGGAGCTGTTTTTT. Translated: CASSGLVGPGELFF.